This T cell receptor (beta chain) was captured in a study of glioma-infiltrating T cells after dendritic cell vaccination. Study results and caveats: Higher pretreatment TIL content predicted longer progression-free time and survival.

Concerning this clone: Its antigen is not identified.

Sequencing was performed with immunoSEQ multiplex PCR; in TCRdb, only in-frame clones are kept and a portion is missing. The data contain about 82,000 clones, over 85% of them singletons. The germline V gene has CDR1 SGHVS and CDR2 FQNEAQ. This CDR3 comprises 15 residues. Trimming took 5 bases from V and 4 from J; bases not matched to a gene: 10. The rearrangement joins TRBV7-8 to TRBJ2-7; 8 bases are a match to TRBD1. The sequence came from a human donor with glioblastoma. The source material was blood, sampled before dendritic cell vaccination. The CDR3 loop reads CASSKDRVGTYEQYF. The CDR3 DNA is TGTGCCAGCAGCAAGGACAGGGTCGGCACGTACGAGCAGTACTTC.